The 9 T cell receptor beta chains below all came from one sample that was sequenced in a study of somatic mutations in cytotoxic T cells in rheumatoid arthritis. TCRdb's copy holds only in-frame clones and misses some; the assay was immunoSEQ multiplex PCR. The sample carries 20,000 to 25,000 clones, about four fifths recorded once. Material for sequencing was CD8+ T cells sorted from blood. All receptors come from an adult with rheumatoid arthritis.

V gene TRBV7-8 combines with J gene TRBJ2-1; 10 nucleotides align to TRBD2. V shed 1 base and J 7 bases; nucleotides not matched to a gene: 7. CDR1 SGHVS and CDR2 FQNEAQ come from the germline V gene. The CDR3 extends over 16 amino acids. CDR3 bases: TGTGCCAGCAGCTTAGGGAGCGGGAGGGGATATAATGAGCAGTTCTTC. Its protein product is CASSLGSGRGYNEQFF.

CDR3 nucleotides: TGTGCCAGCAGCTCCCTCCGGGACAGGAACCTTAATCAGCCCCAGCATTTT. Encoded protein: CASSSLRDRNLNQPQHF. This chain connects TRBV7-8 to TRBJ1-5; 8 nucleotides agree with TRBD1. The germline CDR1 and CDR2 sequences are SGHVS and FQNEAQ. The V and J ends lost 4 bases and 4 bases, in that order; junction bases with no gene match: 12. The CDR3 consists of 17 residues.

CDR3 sequence reads: CASSLEGDSNQPQHF. The CDR3 coding sequence is TGTGCCAGCAGCTTGGAAGGCGATAGCAATCAGCCCCAGCATTTT. The V gene is TRBV7-2, the J gene TRBJ1-5, with D unresolved. Germline V gives CDR1 SGHTA, CDR2 FQGNSA. The CDR3 covers 15 residues. The germline V and J ends were trimmed by 3 bases and 0 bases, with 9 bases remaining between them.

The chain joins TRBV11-2 to TRBJ2-5; TRBD1 matches at 9 bases. The germline CDR1 and CDR2 sequences are SGHAT and FQNNGV. The CDR3 covers 15 residues. J gave up 4 bases and V 5 bases, and 8 bases lay outside the gene matches. The CDR3 nucleotides read TGTGCCAGCAGCCGGGACAGGGCTTTGATAGAGACCCAGTACTTC. Translation gives CASSRDRALIETQYF.

The rearrangement joins TRBV13 to TRBJ1-1; D unclear. Germline values: CDR1 PRHDT, CDR2 FYEKMQ (reference sequence). The CDR3 loop spans 15 amino acids. V shed 5 bases and J shed 1 base, with 14 bases lying between them. The CDR3 DNA reads TGTGCCAGCAGCATCACCGGGCCGCAGAACACTGAAGCTTTCTTT. Translating gives CASSITGPQNTEAFF.

The gene calls are TRBV14 and TRBJ2-3; 7 nucleotides agree with TRBD2. CDR3 length: 16 amino acids. V was pared by 0 bases and J by 11 bases, with 14 bases of the junction left unmatched. Germline-derived CDR1 and CDR2 are SGHDN and FVKESK. CDR3 sequence reads: CASSQDLAAGPNEQYF. CDR3 bases: TGTGCCAGCAGCCAAGACCTGGCAGCGGGGCCGAATGAGCAGTATTTT.

The chain carries TRBV6-4 and TRBJ2-1, with D perhaps TRBD1 (6 bases). The length of the CDR3 is 13 residues. V lost 4 bases and J lost 7, with 11 bases in between. Germline V gene sequence: CDR1 MRHNA, CDR2 SNTAGT. CDR3 DNA: TGTGCCAGCAGTGTAGGCAGGGGTAATGAGCAGTTCTTC. Its translation: CASSVGRGNEQFF.

This clone appeared once. The chain carries TRBV4-3 and TRBJ2-1; D remains unclear. V was pared by 0 bases and J by 5 bases, with 11 bases between. The CDR3 has 15 amino acids. Germline V gene data show CDR1 as LGHNA and CDR2 as YSLEER. CDR3 in amino acids: CASSQEAGTDNEQFF. The CDR3 DNA sequence: TGCGCCAGCAGCCAAGAGGCCGGAACAGACAATGAGCAGTTCTTC.

The V call is TRBV30, the J call TRBJ1-2, with a possible D match to TRBD1 (6 bases). The V gene lost 0 bases and the J gene lost 4 bases, with 6 bases spanning the gap. There are 12 residues in the CDR3. Germline V gene lookup returns CDR1 GTSNPN and CDR2 SVGIG (reference sequence). For the CDR3, the DNA is TGTGCCTGGAGTGTAGGGGGCTATGGCTACACCTTC. Its protein product is CAWSVGGYGYTF.